These 18 T cell receptor beta chains were sequenced from one sample in a study of blood T cell repertoires in COVID-19. Assay used: immunoSEQ multiplex PCR; TCRdb lists only in-frame clones, some missing. The sample lists some 15,000 clones, roughly four fifths seen once, with about a quarter in the top ten. The sample was peripheral blood. The receptors stem from a woman in her 70s with active COVID-19.

The rearrangement uses TRBV6-5 and TRBJ1-6, with 7 bases aligning to TRBD1. The V gene's germline CDR1 is MNHEY and CDR2 SVGAGI. The CDR3 is 16 amino acids. Germline trimming cut 0 bases from V and 8 bases from J; bases unmatched to any gene: 7. The CDR3, as DNA: TGTGCCAGCAGTTACTCGGGCTGGCAGGGGGATTCACCCCTCCACTTT. Its translation is CASSYSGWQGDSPLHF.

The chain employs TRBV4-1 and TRBJ2-1, with 12 positions matching TRBD2. The CDR3 runs 15 residues. V trimming: 1 base; J trimming: 10 bases; junction bases outside the gene matches: 5. Germline V CDR1 and CDR2: MGHRA, YSYEKL. For the CDR3, the DNA is TGCGCCAGCAGCCAAGTTCGACTAGCGGGAGTAGAGCAGTTCTTC. The encoded protein is CASSQVRLAGVEQFF.

The chain recombines TRBV9 with TRBJ2-3, with 7 bases lining up with TRBD2. V was clipped by 3 bases and J by 0 bases; unmatched bases: 7. The V gene's germline CDR1 is SGDLS and CDR2 YYNGEE. The CDR3 is 16 amino acids. This chain's CDR3 is CASSALADPSTDTQYF. DNA of the CDR3: TGTGCCAGCAGCGCCCTAGCGGATCCTAGCACAGATACGCAGTATTTT.

The chain is built from TRBV5-1 and TRBJ2-3; weak D call: TRBD2 (6 bases). Germline-derived CDR1 and CDR2 are SGHRS and YFSETQ. With 0 bases removed from V and 4 bases from J, the gap between germline ends came to 12 bases. The CDR3 covers 15 residues. Written as DNA, the CDR3 is TGCGCCAGCAGCTTGGCTGCGGGACCTTCAGATACGCAGTATTTT. It yields the protein CASSLAAGPSDTQYF. Filled out from reference TRBV5-1 and TRBJ2-3, the complete variable domain reads KAGVTQTPRYLIKTRGQQVTLSCSPISGHRSVSWYQQTPGQGLQFLFEYFSETQRNKGNFPGRFSGRQFSNSRSEMNVSTLELGDSALYLCASSLAAGPSDTQYFGPGTRLTVL.

This clone was seen a single time. The chain uses TRBV18 and TRBJ2-1; 13 nucleotides agree with TRBD2. V lost 3 bases, J lost 1 base, and 3 bases stayed unmatched. The CDR3 consists of 17 residues. The germline gives CDR1 KGHSH, CDR2 LQKENI. CDR3 loop: CASSPRTSGGSYNEQFF. The CDR3 DNA follows: TGTGCCAGCTCACCTAGGACTAGCGGGGGTTCCTACAATGAGCAGTTCTTC.

This chain links TRBV28 with TRBJ2-7; D uncertain. The V and J ends lost 4 bases and 0 bases respectively, with 13 bases between them. The CDR3 consists of 15 residues. Germline V gene data show CDR1 as MDHEN and CDR2 as SYDVKM. CDR3 nucleotide sequence: TGTGCCAGCAGTTCCAGGCAACCAAGCTCCTACGAGCAGTACTTC. Its translation is CASSSRQPSSYEQYF.

This clone is judged medium-sized. This rearrangement joins TRBV11-2 to TRBJ2-1; D may be TRBD2 (6 bases). The CDR3 loop spans 17 amino acids. CDR1 is SGHAT, CDR2 FQNNGV, per germline. V was trimmed by 6 bases and J by 6 bases, leaving 24 bases between them. The CDR3 sequence is CASSGAYYASESNEQFF. The DNA of the CDR3 is TGTGCCAGCAGTGGTGCGTATTATGCTAGCGAGAGCAATGAGCAGTTCTTC. The full variable domain, its missing parts supplied by reference TRBV11-2 and TRBJ2-1, is EAGVAQSPRYKIIEKRQSVAFWCNPISGHATLYWYQQILGQGPKLLIQFQNNGVVDDSQLPKDRFSAERLKGVDSTLKIQPAKLEDSAVYLCASSGAYYASESNEQFFGPGTRLTVL.

V usage is TRBV24-1 and J usage is TRBJ2-1, with TRBD1 matching 9 bases. This CDR3 has 15 amino acids. Germline V gene sequence: CDR1 KGHDR, CDR2 SFDVKD. Trimming took 2 bases from V and 6 from J; bases not matched to a gene: 4. For the CDR3, the DNA is TGTGCCACCAGTGATTCGGGACAGGGCATCAATGAGCAGTTCTTC. Residues: CATSDSGQGINEQFF.

The rearrangement uses TRBV9 and TRBJ2-1; 10 bases are a match to TRBD1. Germline trimming cut 1 base from V and 8 bases from J; bases unmatched to any gene: 9. CDR1 is SGDLS and CDR2 is YYNGEE in the germline V gene. This CDR3 is 16 amino acids long. The CDR3 DNA reads TGTGCCAGCAGCGTAACCTTTGGACAGGGGGGCCATGAGCAGTTCTTC. It encodes CASSVTFGQGGHEQFF.

For the CDR3, the DNA is TGCAGTGCCCGAGGGAACACTGAAGCTTTCTTT. Translation gives CSARGNTEAFF. The V call is TRBV20-1, the J call TRBJ1-1, with D hard to call. Between the trimmed V and J ends, which lost 6 bases and 1 base, there was a span of 6 bases. Germline-derived CDR1 and CDR2 are DFQATT and SNEGSKA (reference sequence). This CDR3 has 11 residues.

In its sample, this clone was seen once. The chain uses TRBV27 and TRBJ2-7, with a tentative D call TRBD2 (7 bases). The ends were cut back, 6 bases at V and 2 bases at J, with 17 bases in the middle. Germline V lookup: CDR1 MNHEY, CDR2 SMNVEV (reference sequence). CDR3 length: 15 residues. The CDR3 nucleotides read TGTGCCAGCAGCTTTGGGGGCGGGGGAACCTACGAGCAGTACTTC. Protein sequence: CASSFGGGGTYEQYF.

J is TRBJ1-3 and V is TRBV11-2, with no clear D. Per germline, CDR1 SGHAT and CDR2 FQNNGV. The V gene lost 3 bases and the J gene lost 1 base, with 7 bases spanning the gap. The CDR3 is made up of 14 amino acids. CDR3 residues: CASSLEGSGNTIYF. The CDR3 DNA reads as TGTGCCAGCAGCTTGGAGGGATCTGGAAACACCATATATTTT.

V gene TRBV5-1 combines with J gene TRBJ2-1; 8 bases are a match to TRBD1. CDR3 size: 13 residues. The germline gives CDR1 SGHRS, CDR2 YFSETQ. V was clipped by 2 bases and J by 6 bases; unmatched bases: 1. CDR3 DNA: TGCGCCAGCAGCTTTGGACAGGGCAATGAGCAGTTCTTC. It encodes CASSFGQGNEQFF.

Details on this clone: Relative to the germline gene, one junction end is altered; a read error may explain this. For the CDR3, the DNA is TGCGCCAGCAGCTTCGGCAGGGAGGAACTTCTCTTT. The encoded protein is CASSFGREELLF. The chain is built from TRBV5-1 and TRBJ1-1; tentatively, D is TRBD1 (5 bases). This CDR3 is built from 12 residues. CDR1 is SGHRS, CDR2 YFSETQ, per germline.

The rearrangement joins TRBV24-1 to TRBJ2-1; 10 nucleotides agree with TRBD1. The germline gives CDR1 KGHDR, CDR2 SFDVKD. The CDR3 loop spans 13 amino acids. Germline trimming cut 4 bases from V and 12 bases from J; bases unmatched to any gene: 5. The DNA of the CDR3 is TGTGCCACCAGTGACATGGACAGGGGGGGGCAGTTCTTC. It encodes CATSDMDRGGQFF.

This clone has a handful of counts. The chain combines TRBV28 with TRBJ2-7; D is perhaps TRBD2 (6 bases). This CDR3 region has 17 residues. Trimming removed 6 bases from V and 0 bases from J, with 21 bases in between. Germline CDR1 is MDHEN and CDR2 is SYDVKM. This CDR3 reads CASRASIADFSSYEQYF. The DNA of the CDR3 is TGTGCCAGCAGGGCAAGTATAGCGGATTTCAGCTCCTACGAGCAGTACTTC.

The gene calls are TRBV3-1 (or the pseudogene TRBV3-2) and TRBJ2-1; TRBD2 agrees at 11 bases. This CDR3 is built from 19 residues. CDR1 is LGHDT, CDR2 YNNKEL, per germline (reference sequence). After removal of 4 bases from V and 4 bases from J, the junction contained 15 bases not matched to a gene. The CDR3 protein is CASSPRALAGGWGYNEQFF. In nucleotides, the CDR3 is TGTGCCAGCAGCCCCAGGGCCCTAGCGGGAGGTTGGGGTTACAATGAGCAGTTCTTC.

This sequence joins TRBV5-4 and TRBJ2-6; D perhaps matches TRBD2 (6 bases). CDR1 is SGHNT, CDR2 YYREEE, per germline (reference sequence). V lost 1 base to trimming and J lost 0 bases, with 11 bases between them. The CDR3 covers 17 residues. CDR3 sequence reads: CASSLSGPLSGANVLTF. In nucleotides, the CDR3 is TGTGCCAGCAGCTTGAGCGGGCCCCTCTCTGGGGCCAACGTCCTGACTTTC.